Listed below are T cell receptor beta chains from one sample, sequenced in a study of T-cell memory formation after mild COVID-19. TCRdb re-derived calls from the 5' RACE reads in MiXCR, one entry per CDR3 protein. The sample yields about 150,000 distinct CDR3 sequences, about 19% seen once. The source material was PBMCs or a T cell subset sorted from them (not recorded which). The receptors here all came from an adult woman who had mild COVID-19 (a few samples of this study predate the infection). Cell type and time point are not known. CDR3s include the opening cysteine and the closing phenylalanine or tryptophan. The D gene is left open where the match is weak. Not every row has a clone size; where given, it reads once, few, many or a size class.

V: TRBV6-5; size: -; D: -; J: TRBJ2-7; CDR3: CASSYGRDIREQYF; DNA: TGTGCCAGCAGTTACGGACGGGACATCCGAGAGCAGTACTTC
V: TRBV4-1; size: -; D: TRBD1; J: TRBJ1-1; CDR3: CASSHGGQMNTEAFF; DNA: TGCGCCAGCAGCCATGGGGGACAGATGAACACTGAAGCTTTCTTT
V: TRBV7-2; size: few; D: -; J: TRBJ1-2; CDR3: CASSWMTGPYGYTF; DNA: TGTGCCAGCAGCTGGATGACAGGTCCCTATGGCTACACCTTC
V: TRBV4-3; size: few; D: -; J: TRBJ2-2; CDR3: CASSQEGNTGELFF; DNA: TGCGCCAGCAGCCAAGAGGGTAACACCGGGGAGCTGTTTTTT
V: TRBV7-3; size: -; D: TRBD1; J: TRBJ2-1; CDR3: CASSSRQGSNEQFF; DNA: TGTGCCAGCAGCTCCCGACAGGGTAGCAATGAGCAGTTCTTC
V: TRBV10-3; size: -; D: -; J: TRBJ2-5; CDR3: CAIRGIQETQYF; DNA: TGTGCCATCAGGGGGATCCAAGAGACCCAGTACTTC
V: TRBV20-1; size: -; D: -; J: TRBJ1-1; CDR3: CSASTHTEAFF; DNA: TGCAGTGCTAGTACCCACACTGAAGCTTTCTTT
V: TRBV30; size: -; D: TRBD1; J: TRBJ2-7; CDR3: CAWSVQGALHEQYF; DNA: TGTGCCTGGAGTGTACAGGGGGCGCTCCACGAGCAGTACTTC
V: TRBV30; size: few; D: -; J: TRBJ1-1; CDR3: CAWKLQGNTEAFF; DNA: TGTGCCTGGAAGCTACAGGGGAACACTGAAGCTTTCTTT
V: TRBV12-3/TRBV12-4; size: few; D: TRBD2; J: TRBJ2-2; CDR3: CASSPPGTTLVGELFF; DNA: TGTGCCAGCAGTCCTCCCGGGACTACTTTGGTCGGGGAGCTGTTTTTT
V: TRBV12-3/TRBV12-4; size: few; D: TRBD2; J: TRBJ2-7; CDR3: CASRPLAGAAHEQYF; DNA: TGTGCCAGCAGGCCCCTAGCGGGCGCTGCCCACGAGCAGTACTTC
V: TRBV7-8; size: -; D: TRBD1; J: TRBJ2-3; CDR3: CASSTWDSLTDTQYF; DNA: TGTGCCAGCAGCACCTGGGACAGCCTCACAGATACGCAGTATTTT
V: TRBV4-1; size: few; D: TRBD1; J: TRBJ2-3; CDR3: CASSQPQGRGDTQYF; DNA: TGCGCCAGCAGCCAACCACAGGGGCGCGGGGATACGCAGTATTTT
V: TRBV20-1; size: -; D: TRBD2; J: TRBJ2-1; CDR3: CSARNPLAGAYNEQFF; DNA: TGCAGTGCTAGAAATCCACTAGCGGGAGCCTACAATGAGCAGTTCTTC
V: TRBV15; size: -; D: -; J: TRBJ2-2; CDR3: CATSMGGHTGELFF; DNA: TGTGCCACCAGCATGGGGGGGCACACCGGGGAGCTGTTTTTT
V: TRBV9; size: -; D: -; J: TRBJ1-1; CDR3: CASSVGSTTEAFF; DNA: TGTGCCAGCAGCGTTGGGTCGACCACTGAAGCTTTCTTT
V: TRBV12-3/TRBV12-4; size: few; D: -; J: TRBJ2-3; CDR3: CASSSSSADTQYF; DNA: TGTGCCAGCAGCTCTTCTAGCGCAGATACGCAGTATTTT
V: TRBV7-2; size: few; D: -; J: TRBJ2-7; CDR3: CASSLSDSYEQYF; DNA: TGTGCCAGCAGCTTGTCCGACAGCTACGAGCAGTACTTC
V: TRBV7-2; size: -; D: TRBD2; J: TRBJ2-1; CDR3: CASSLIAGVKNEQFF; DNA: TGTGCCAGCAGCTTAATAGCGGGAGTTAAGAATGAGCAGTTCTTC
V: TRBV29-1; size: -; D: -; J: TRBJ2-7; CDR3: CSVESWKGLSYEQYF; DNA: TGCAGCGTTGAGTCGTGGAAGGGGCTCTCCTACGAGCAGTACTTC
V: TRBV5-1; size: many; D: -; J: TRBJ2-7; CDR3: CASSSGILLRYEQYF; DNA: TGCGCCAGCAGCTCCGGGATATTGTTGCGCTACGAGCAGTACTTC
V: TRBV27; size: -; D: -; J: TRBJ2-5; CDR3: CASSSRAHLWETQYF; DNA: TGTGCCAGCAGTTCCCGGGCCCACCTGTGGGAGACCCAGTACTTC
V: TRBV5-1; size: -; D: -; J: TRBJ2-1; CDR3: CASSARGEQFF; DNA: TGCGCCAGCAGCGCACGGGGTGAGCAGTTCTTC
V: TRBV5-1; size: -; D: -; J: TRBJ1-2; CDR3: CASSLTPRGGYGYTF; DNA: TGCGCCAGCAGCTTGACCCCCCGGGGTGGCTATGGCTACACCTTC
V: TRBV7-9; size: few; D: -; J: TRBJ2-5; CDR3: CASSIGGLEETQYF; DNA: TGTGCCAGCAGCATCGGGGGATTGGAAGAGACCCAGTACTTC
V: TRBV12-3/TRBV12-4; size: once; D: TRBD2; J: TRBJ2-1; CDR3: CASSTLHRAGGPENEQFF; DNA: TGTGCCAGCAGTACACTACATCGAGCGGGAGGGCCTGAGAATGAGCAGTTCTTC
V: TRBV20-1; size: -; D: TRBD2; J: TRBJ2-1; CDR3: CSASGLAGHNEQFF; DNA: TGCAGTGCCTCGGGACTAGCGGGGCACAATGAGCAGTTCTTC
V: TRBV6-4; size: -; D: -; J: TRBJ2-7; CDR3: CASSGGKTTYEQYF; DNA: TGTGCCAGCAGTGGTGGGAAGACCACCTACGAGCAGTACTTC
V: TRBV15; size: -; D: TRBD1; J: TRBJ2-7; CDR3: CATSRVDRGQGEQYF; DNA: TGTGCCACCAGCAGGGTCGACAGGGGGCAAGGCGAGCAGTACTTC
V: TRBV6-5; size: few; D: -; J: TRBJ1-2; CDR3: CASSAQGYGYTF; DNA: TGTGCCAGCAGTGCACAGGGCTATGGCTACACCTTC
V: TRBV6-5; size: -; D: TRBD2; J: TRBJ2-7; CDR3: CASSYFAGGSGEQYF; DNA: TGTGCCAGCAGTTACTTTGCGGGAGGGTCAGGAGAGCAGTACTTC
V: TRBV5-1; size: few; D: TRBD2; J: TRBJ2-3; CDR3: CASSGQLAGDLDTQYF; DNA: TGCGCCAGCAGTGGGCAACTAGCGGGGGATCTAGATACGCAGTATTTT
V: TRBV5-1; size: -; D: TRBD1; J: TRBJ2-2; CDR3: CASSFTGAGELFF; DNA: TGCGCCAGCAGCTTTACAGGGGCCGGGGAGCTGTTTTTT
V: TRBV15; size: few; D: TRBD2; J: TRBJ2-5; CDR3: CATSRREGIETQYF; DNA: TGTGCCACCAGCAGGAGGGAGGGGATCGAGACCCAGTACTTC
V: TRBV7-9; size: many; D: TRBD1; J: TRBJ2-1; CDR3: CASRGKQGALSSYNEQFF; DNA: TGTGCCAGCAGAGGAAAACAGGGGGCTCTTTCGTCCTACAATGAGCAGTTCTTC
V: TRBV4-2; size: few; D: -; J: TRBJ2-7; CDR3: CASSQVLIGDSYEQYF; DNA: TGTGCCAGCAGCCAAGTTCTAATTGGCGACTCCTACGAGCAGTACTTC
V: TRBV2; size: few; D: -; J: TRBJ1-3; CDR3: CARKASGNTIYF; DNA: TGTGCCAGGAAAGCCTCTGGAAACACCATATATTTT
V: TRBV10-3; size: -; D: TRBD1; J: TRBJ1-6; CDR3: CAISPRQGAGSPLHF; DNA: TGTGCCATCAGTCCCCGACAGGGGGCTGGTTCACCCCTCCACTTT
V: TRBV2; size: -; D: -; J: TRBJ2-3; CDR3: CASRNRASTDTQYF; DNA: TGTGCCAGCAGAAACAGGGCCTCCACAGATACGCAGTATTTT
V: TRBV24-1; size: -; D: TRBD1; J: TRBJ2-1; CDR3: CATSEPDRDLFF; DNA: TGTGCCACCAGTGAGCCGGACAGGGACCTGTTCTTC
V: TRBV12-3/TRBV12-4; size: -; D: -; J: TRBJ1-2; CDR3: CASSLGVPGYTF; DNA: TGTGCCAGCAGTTTAGGGGTCCCTGGCTACACCTTC
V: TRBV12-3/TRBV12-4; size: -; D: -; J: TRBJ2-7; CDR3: CASSPQGRYSYEQYF; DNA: TGTGCCAGCAGTCCACAGGGTCGGTACTCCTACGAGCAGTACTTC
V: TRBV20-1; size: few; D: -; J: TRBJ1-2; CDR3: CSAVGRGGGYGYTF; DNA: TGCAGTGCGGTAGGGCGCGGAGGGGGCTATGGCTACACCTTC
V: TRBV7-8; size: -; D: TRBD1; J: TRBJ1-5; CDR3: CASSRDRANQPQHF; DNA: TGTGCCAGCAGCCGGGACAGGGCAAATCAGCCCCAGCATTTT
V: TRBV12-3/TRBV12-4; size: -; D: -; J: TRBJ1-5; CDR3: CASSFGEGHQPQHF; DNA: TGTGCCAGCAGTTTCGGGGAGGGCCATCAGCCCCAGCATTTT
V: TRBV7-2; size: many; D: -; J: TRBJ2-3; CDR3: CASSLVKGTDTQYF; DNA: TGTGCCAGCAGCTTAGTAAAGGGGACAGATACGCAGTATTTT
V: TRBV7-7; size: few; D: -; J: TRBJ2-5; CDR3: CASSLGAEETQYF; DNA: TGTGCCAGCAGCTTAGGGGCAGAAGAGACCCAGTACTTC
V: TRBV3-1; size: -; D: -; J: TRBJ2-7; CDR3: CASSQLASGEQYF; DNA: TGTGCCAGCAGCCAGTTAGCATCCGGGGAGCAGTACTTC
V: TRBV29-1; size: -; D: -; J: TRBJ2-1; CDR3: CSVGARHEQFF; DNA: TGCAGCGTTGGGGCCCGCCATGAGCAGTTCTTC
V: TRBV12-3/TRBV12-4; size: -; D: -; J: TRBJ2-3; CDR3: CASRVSTDTQYF; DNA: TGTGCCAGCAGGGTTAGCACAGATACGCAGTATTTT
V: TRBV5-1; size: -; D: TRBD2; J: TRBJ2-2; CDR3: CASSSGSIVGELFF; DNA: TGCGCCAGTTCTAGCGGGAGTATTGTCGGGGAGCTGTTTTTT
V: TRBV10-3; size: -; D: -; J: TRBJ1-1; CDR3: CAIRGRVNTEAFF; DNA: TGTGCCATCAGGGGCAGGGTGAACACTGAAGCTTTCTTT
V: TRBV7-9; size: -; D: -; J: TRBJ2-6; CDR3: CASSLDVGVGANVLTF; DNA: TGTGCCAGCAGCTTAGATGTGGGGGTTGGGGCCAACGTCCTGACTTTC
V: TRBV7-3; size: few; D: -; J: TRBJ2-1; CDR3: CASRSDVQGKQFF; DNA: TGTGCCAGCAGATCGGACGTCCAGGGGAAACAGTTCTTC
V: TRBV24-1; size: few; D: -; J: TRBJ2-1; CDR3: CATAKSYNEQFF; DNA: TGTGCCACCGCTAAATCATACAATGAGCAGTTCTTC